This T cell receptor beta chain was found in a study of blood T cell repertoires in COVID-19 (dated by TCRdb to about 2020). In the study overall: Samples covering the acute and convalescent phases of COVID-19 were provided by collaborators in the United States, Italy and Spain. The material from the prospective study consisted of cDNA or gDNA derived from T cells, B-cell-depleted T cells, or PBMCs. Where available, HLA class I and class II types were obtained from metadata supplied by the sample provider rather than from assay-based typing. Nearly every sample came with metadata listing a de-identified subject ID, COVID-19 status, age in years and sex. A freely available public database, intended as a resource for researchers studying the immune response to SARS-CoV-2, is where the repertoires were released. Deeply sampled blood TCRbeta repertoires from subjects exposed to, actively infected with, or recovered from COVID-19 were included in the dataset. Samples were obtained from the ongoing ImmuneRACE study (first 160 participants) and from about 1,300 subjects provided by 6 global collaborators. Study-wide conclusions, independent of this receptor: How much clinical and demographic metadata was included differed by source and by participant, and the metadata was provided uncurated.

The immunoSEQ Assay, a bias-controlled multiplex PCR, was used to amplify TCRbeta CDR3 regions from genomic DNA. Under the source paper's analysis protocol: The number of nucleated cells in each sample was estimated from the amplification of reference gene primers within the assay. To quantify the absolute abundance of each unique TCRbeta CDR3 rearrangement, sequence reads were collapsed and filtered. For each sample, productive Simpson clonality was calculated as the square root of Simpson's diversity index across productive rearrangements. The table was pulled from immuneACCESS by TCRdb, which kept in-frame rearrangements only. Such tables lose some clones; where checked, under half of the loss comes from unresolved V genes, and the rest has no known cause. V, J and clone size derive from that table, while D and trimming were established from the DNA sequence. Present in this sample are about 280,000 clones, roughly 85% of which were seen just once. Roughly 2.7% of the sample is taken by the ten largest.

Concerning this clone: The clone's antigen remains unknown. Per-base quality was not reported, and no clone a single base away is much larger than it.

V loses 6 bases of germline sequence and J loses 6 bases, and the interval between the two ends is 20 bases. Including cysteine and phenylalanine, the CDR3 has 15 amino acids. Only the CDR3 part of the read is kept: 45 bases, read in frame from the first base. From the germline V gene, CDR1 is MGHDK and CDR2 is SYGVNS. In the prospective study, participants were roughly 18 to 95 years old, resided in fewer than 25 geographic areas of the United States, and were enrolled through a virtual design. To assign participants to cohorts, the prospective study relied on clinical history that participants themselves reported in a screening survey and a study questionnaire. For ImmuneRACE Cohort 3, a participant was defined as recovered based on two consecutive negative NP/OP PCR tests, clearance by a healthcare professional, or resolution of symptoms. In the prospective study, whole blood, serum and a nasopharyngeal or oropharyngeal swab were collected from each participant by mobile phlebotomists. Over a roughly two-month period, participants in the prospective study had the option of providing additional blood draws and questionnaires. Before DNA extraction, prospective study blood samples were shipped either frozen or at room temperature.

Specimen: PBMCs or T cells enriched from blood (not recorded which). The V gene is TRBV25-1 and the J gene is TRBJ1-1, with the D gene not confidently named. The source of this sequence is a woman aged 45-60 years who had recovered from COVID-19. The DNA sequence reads TGTGCCAGCAGCAGAGCAGCGGCCGGGGTCGCTGAAGCTTTCTTT. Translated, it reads CASSRAAAGVAEAFF.